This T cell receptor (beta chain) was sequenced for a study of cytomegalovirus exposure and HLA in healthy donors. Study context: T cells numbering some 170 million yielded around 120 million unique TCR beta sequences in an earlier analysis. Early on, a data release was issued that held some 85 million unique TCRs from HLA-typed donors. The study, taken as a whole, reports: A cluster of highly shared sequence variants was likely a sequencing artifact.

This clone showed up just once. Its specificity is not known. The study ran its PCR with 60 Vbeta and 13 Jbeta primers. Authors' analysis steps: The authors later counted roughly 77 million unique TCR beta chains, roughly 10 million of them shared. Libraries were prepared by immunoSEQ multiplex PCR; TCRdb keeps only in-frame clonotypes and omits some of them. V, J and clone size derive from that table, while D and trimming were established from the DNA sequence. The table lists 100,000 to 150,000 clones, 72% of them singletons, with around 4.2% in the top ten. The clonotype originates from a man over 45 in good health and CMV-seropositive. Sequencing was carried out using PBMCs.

The CDR3 DNA reads as TGTGCCAGCAACCAGAACGGACTAGCGGGAGTATATACGCAGTATTTT. Translated: CASNQNGLAGVYTQYF. This chain connects TRBV11-2 to TRBJ2-3; the match to TRBD2 covers 13 bases. Germline V lookup: CDR1 SGHAT, CDR2 FQNNGV. V dropped 7 bases and J dropped 7; count of bases not matched to a gene: 11. The CDR3 runs to 16 residues. The entire variable domain, with the rest obtained from reference TRBV11-2 and TRBJ2-3, is as follows: EAGVAQSPRYKIIEKRQSVAFWCNPISGHATLYWYQQILGQGPKLLIQFQNNGVVDDSQLPKDRFSAERLKGVDSTLKIQPAKLEDSAVYLCASNQNGLAGVYTQYFGPGTRLTVL.